This TCR beta chain originates from a study of shared clonotypes between healthy human individuals. As for the study in general: The composition of the donors was a couple of women and a few men aged 18 to 49.

The sorted-subset replicate PCRs were given roughly 200 ng DNA, which is some 29,000 T cell genomes. The assay was immunoSEQ multiplex PCR, and TCRdb's table has in-frame clones only and misses some. The sample includes under 1,100,000 clones, under 80% of them seen just once. The CDR3 runs to 12 residues. Germline V CDR1 and CDR2: MDHEN, SYDVKM. Trimming cost V 6 bases and J 7 bases; bases outside gene matches: 3. This chain connects TRBV28 to TRBJ1-3; TRBD1 matches 7 bases. Sample: memory CD4+ T cells sorted from blood. Noted subset: CD45RA-negative fraction. This clonotype originated in a man younger than 30 in good health. The CDR3 DNA sequence: TGTGCCAGCAGCTGGACAGGCAACACCATATATTTT. Amino acids: CASSWTGNTIYF.